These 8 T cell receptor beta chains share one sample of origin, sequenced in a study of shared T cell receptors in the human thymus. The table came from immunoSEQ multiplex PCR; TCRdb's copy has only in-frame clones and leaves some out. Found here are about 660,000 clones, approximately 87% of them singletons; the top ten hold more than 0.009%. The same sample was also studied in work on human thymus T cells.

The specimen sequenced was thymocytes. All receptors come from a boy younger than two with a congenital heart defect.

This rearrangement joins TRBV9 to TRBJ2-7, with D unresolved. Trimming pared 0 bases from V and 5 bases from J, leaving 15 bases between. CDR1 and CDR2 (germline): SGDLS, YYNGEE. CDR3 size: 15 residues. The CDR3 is CASSVGATQAHEQYF. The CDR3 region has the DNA TGTGCCAGCAGCGTAGGGGCCACGCAAGCCCACGAGCAGTACTTC.

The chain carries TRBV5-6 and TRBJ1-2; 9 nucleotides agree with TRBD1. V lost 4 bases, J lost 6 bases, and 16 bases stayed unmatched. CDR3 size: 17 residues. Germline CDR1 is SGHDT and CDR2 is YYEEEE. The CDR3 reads CASSHRTGEITRNGYTF. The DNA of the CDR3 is TGTGCCAGCAGCCACCGGACAGGGGAGATCACCCGAAATGGCTACACCTTC.

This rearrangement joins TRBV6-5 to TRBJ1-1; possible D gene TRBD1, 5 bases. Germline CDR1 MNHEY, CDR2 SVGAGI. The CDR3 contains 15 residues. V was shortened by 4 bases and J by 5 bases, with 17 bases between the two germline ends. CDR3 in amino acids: CASSSALQGGTEAFF. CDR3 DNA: TGTGCCAGCAGTTCCGCCCTCCAGGGTGGTACTGAAGCTTTCTTT.

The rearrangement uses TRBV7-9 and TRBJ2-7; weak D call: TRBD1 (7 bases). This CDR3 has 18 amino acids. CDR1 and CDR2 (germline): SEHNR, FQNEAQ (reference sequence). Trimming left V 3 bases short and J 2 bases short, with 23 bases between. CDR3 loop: CASSFFSGGTRGAYEQYF. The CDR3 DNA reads TGTGCCAGCAGCTTTTTTTCAGGTGGGACCAGGGGGGCCTACGAGCAGTACTTC.

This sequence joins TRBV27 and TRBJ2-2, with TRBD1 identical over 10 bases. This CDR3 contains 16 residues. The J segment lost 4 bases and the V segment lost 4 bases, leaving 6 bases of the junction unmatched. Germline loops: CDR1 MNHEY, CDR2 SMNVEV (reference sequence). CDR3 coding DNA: TGTGCCAGCAGTTCTGGGACAGGGGAGGGCACCGGGGAGCTGTTTTTT. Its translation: CASSSGTGEGTGELFF.

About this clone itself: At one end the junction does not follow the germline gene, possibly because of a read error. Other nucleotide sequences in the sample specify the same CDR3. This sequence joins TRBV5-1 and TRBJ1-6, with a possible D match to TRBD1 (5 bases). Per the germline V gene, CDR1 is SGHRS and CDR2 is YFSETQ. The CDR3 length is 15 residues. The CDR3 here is CASRAAGLNNSPLHF. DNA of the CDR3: TGCGCCAGCCGAGCGGCGGGACTTAATAATTCCCCCCTCCACTTT. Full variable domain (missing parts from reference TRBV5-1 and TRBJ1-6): KAGVTQTPRYLIKTRGQQVTLSCSPISGHRSVSWYQQTPGQGLQFLFEYFSETQRNKGNFPGRFSGRQFSNSRSEMNVSTLELGDSALYLCASRAAGLNNSPLHFGNGTRLTVT.

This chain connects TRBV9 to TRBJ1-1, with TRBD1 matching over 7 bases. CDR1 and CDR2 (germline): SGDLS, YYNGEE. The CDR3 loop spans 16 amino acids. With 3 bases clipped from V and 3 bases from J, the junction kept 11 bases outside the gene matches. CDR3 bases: TGTGCCAGCAGCGCCGACCCCGGGACAGACCACACTGAAGCTTTCTTT. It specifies CASSADPGTDHTEAFF.

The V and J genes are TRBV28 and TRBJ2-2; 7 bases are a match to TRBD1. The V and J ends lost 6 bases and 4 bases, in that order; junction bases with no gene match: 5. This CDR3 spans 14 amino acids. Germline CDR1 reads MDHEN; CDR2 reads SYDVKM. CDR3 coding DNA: TGTGCCAGCAGCAGGGACAGCCCCACCGGGGAGCTGTTTTTT. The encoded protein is CASSRDSPTGELFF.